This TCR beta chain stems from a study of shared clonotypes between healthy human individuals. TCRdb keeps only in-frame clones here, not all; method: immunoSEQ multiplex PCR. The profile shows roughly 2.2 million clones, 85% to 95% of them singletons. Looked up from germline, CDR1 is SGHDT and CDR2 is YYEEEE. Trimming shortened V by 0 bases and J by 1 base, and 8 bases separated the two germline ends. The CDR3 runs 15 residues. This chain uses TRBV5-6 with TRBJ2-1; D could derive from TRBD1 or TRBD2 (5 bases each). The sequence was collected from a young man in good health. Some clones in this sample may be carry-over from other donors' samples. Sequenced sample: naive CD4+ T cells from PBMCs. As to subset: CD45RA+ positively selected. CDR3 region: CASSLGGTSYNEQFF. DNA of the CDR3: TGTGCCAGCAGCTTGGGGGGGACGTCCTACAATGAGCAGTTCTTC.